Included here is one T cell receptor beta chain sequence, with context. The antigen remains unidentified. The sample comes from a study of T-cell reconstitution after alpha-beta-depleted transplantation in children. Overall study results and limits: About two months after transplant, alpha-beta T cells reportedly came from several hundred expanded graft clones. Most T-cell counts and diversity one year after the transplant came from T cells that were newly produced. At day 60, the high TCRbeta diversity found in some patients originated from recipient T cells and thymic progenitors that had survived.

Preparation of the TCRbeta library involved a method that used unique molecular identifiers. Each CDR3 protein is one row after TCRdb ran MiXCR on the PCR reads. Of 700,000 to 950,000 distinct CDR3 sequences in the sample, 16% are singletons; the top ten hold roughly 5%. The sequencing used PBMCs, mostly from graft donor cells, collected 360 days after TCRalphabeta/CD19-depleted stem cell transplant. This clonotype originated in a male patient younger than 18 who had a stem cell transplant for acute lymphoblastic leukemia, so the T cells may come from the graft donor.

The CDR3 is CASSQDGLRTEAFF. The CDR3 DNA reads as TGTGCCAGCAGCCAAGACGGGCTTCGGACTGAAGCTTTCTTT. The rearrangement uses TRBV4-2 and TRBJ1-1; no firm D call. Germline V lookup: CDR1 LGHNA, CDR2 YNFKEQ. V gave up 0 bases and J gave up 5 bases, with 10 bases separating them. CDR3 length equals 14 residues.